This T cell receptor (beta chain) was found in a study of graft-versus-host responses after intestinal transplantation. The study, taken as a whole, reports: Analysis identified GvH clones in recipient marrow, with some appearing first in ileum or blood.

In germline, CDR1 is SNHLY, CDR2 FYNNEI. The CDR3 covers 13 residues. V was cut by 8 bases and J by 3 bases, with 14 bases left in between. To note about this clone: Its antigen is as yet unknown.

Measured with immunoSEQ multiplex PCR; TCRdb has only the in-frame clones, and not every one. The data show tens of thousands of clones, 89% seen once. The sample in question was unstimulated CD8+ T cells sorted from spleen or lymph node cells, obtained before intestinal transplant. The receptor was derived from a human donor who received an intestinal transplant. The V gene is TRBV2, the J gene TRBJ2-7; TRBD2 is a possible D gene (5 bases). The CDR3 DNA sequence: TGTGCCAGCTTTAGCGCAGCGCGCTACGAGCAGTACTTC. Its protein product is CASFSAARYEQYF. Together with reference TRBV2 and TRBJ2-7, the CDR3 gives the full variable domain: EPEVTQTPSHQVTQMGQEVILRCVPISNHLYFYWYRQILGQKVEFLVSFYNNEISEKSEIFDDQFSVERPDGSNFTLKIRSTKLEDSAMYFCASFSAARYEQYFGPGTRLTVT.